This record looks at one T cell receptor beta chain sequence and its context. No antigen is known for it. The sample holds no much larger clone one base away, and base qualities are not on file. The library was obtained by the immunoSEQ multiplex PCR assay. For the multiplex PCR, a mixture combining 60 forward primers for TCR Vbeta segments and 13 reverse primers for TCR Jbeta segments was used. Amplification of the CDR3 region of rearranged TCR beta genes was performed with a multiplex PCR assay on genomic DNA. The amplified TCR beta libraries were sequenced on the Illumina HiSeq System as 87-base-pair reads. The paper's processing steps were these. A later analysis counted about 80 million unique TCR beta chains across the approximately 700 repertoires, and some 12 million of these chains were shared by at least two donors. To remove PCR and sequencing errors, raw reads were error-corrected and collapsed into unique sequences using a nearest-neighbor algorithm that merged closely related sequences. To assign V, D and J gene segments, CDR3 sequences were aligned to IMGT reference sequences. Each retained sequence needed at least a six-nucleotide match to both a V gene segment and a J gene segment. A rearrangement was called productive if the CDR3 had no stop codons and remained in frame with V and J, and every other rearrangement was called non-productive. Following IMGT convention, CDR3 was defined as the stretch from the second conserved V-encoded cysteine to the conserved J-encoded phenylalanine. The earlier analysis of some 540 of the donors excluded any sequence lacking an unambiguous match to a single V gene segment. In an earlier analysis of 450 to 750 of the donors, a V segment was called functional when productive rearrangements were above 56.7%, and segregating when the standard deviation between donors exceeded 5%. A statistical classification framework was built to diagnose cytomegalovirus status from the catalog of TCR beta chain sequences. In a later analysis, V and J genes were assigned by comparing TCR nucleotide sequences against IMGT/GENE-DB human TR gene sequences. A later analysis assigned CDR3 sequences and most-parsimonious VDJ recombination scenarios with the TCRdist pipeline. A later analysis defined each TCR beta chain by its CDR3 amino acid sequence plus V-gene family, and excluded reads lacking a unique V-gene family. To address suspected cross-contamination and a sequencing artifact, a later analysis removed 592 highly shared, low-generation-probability nucleotide sequences. For each public chain, a later analysis derived a clonal expansion index from normalized ranks of inferred template counts within each repertoire. In a later analysis, generation probabilities were computed with a VDJ recombination model fitted to out-of-frame rearrangements, and the resulting probabilities were checked against IGoR. Hypergeometric tests were used in a later analysis to score TCR-TCR, TCR-HLA and TCR-CMV co-occurrence, with a repertoire-size bias correction applied to the TCR pairs. False discovery rates were estimated in a later analysis by permuting HLA or CMV assignments 20 times. In a later analysis, co-occurring TCRs were grouped with DBSCAN, and TCRdist sequence similarity was added when clustering was performed within HLA-allele-positive subsets. Repertoires with fewer than 30,000 or more than 120,000 public chains were left out of co-occurrence clustering, as were about 5 repertoires with anomalous nucleotide sharing. Drawn from immuneACCESS, this table holds only the in-frame rearrangements with V and J called that TCRdb kept. Clones are partly lost; checked studies trace under half to an unresolved V gene and leave the rest unexplained. From that table come the V and J calls and clone size; the DNA was used to work out D and trimming. The sample data list about 110,000 clones, and around 75% of these were observed just once. The leading ten clones occupy 2.5% to 3.5% of the sample.

This specimen comes from a study of cytomegalovirus exposure and HLA in healthy donors (dated by TCRdb to 2016 to 2017). The study in broad terms: An earlier analysis of a few hundred of the donors reported about 300 Gb of sequence data and around 120 million unique TCR beta sequences obtained from 150 million to 200 million T cells. In a later analysis, previously published TCR beta repertoires from hundreds of donors were re-analyzed and high-resolution HLA genotyping was added so that TCR occurrence patterns could be studied. Rather than drawing on any new phenotypic data, the later analysis identified candidate immune exposures from TCR beta sequences and the way those sequences occurred across donors. In addition to the first cohort of roughly 700 subjects, a separate validation cohort of 120 different subjects was used. The aim of the study was to test whether cataloging public T cell receptors could identify signatures of past pathogen exposure. An early release covering about 600 HLA-typed donors comprised roughly 300 gigabases of sequencing data and 85 million or so unique TCR sequences. The study profiled the T cell repertoires of approximately 700 subjects by immunosequencing and related them to cytomegalovirus serostatus. Every repertoire in the discovery cohort had been generated on one and the same sequencing platform. Four to six DR-DQ haplotypes were handled as single units for association and clustering, since linkage in the cohort was strong. Genome-wide SNP genotypes for about 65% of the 666 donors were used in a later genetic analysis, which treated that subset as a discovery cohort. On average, about 240,000 unique TCR beta nucleotide sequences were sequenced per donor among a few hundred genotyped donors of the cohort, with roughly a sixth of those sequences being non-productive. HLA typing included class I and class II loci at four-digit resolution. Alongside the repertoire data, information on donor age, sex, ethnicity and CMV serostatus was compiled. Of the 350 to 400 genotyped donors, about 80% fell in the genetic ancestry cluster associated with self-reported Caucasian donors. The study combined high-throughput TCR immunosequencing, statistical association of individual TCRs with disease status, and machine learning to predict cytomegalovirus infection status. An earlier analysis of around 540 of the donors applied high-throughput TCR beta sequencing to assess whether each TCR beta V gene segment acted as functional or pseudogenic. The number of donors typed differed by locus, with about 629-630 for A, B, C, DRB1 and DQB1, more than 500 for DQA1, nearly 610 for DPA1, and 472 for DPB1. Overall results and qualifications from the work: In a later genetic analysis, a missense DCLRE1C variant was associated with V-gene and J-gene trimming of TCR beta chains, and the association was replicated in an independent cohort. Specific HLA alleles were associated with over 15,000 TCR beta sequences at a false discovery rate of 0.05 in a later analysis. According to a later genetic analysis, donors in an Asian-associated ancestry cluster had fewer N-insertions in productive TCRs than the approximately 610-donor mean. According to a later analysis, TCR association rates differed among HLA loci, with DRB1 alleles showing the most associated TCRs and HLA-C alleles showing the fewest. Linkage disequilibrium might explain the correlated functional status among segregating V segments, but an unknown experimental factor could not be excluded. Assigning TCR associations to individual alleles was difficult when HLA alleles, especially DR and DQ, strongly co-occurred. For the cohort, immune exposure information was limited to CMV serostatus. It was suggested by the authors that the approach could potentially be generalized to other disease states and immunological phenotypes. Because counts were too low, seventeen rarely observed V segments, including chromosome 9 orphons, were excluded from the earlier analysis of several hundred of the donors. In a later analysis, HLA-associated TCR beta chains showed more clonal expansion and lower generation probabilities than non-associated chains that were equally common. According to a later analysis, parvovirus B19, influenza, CMV and Epstein-Barr virus appeared linked to several top co-occurrence clusters. According to a later analysis, most CMV-associated TCR beta chains appeared to be HLA-restricted, and the HLA associations seemed to be driven largely by CMV exposure. Because the 87-base-pair reads could not distinguish some IMGT-functional V segments, including TRBV6-2 and TRBV6-3, those segments were excluded. Three of the identified cytomegalovirus-associated TCR beta chains were confirmed in vitro to be specific for cytomegalovirus antigens. Because HLA typing was unavailable for some donors at each locus, only the typed subset was used in association tests. A further reported finding was that TCR beta sequences accurately predicted the HLA-A and HLA-B alleles for most subjects in the first cohort. Sequencing depth was assumed to be roughly uniform across donors in the presence/absence analyses, though that assumption may not hold. Most TCR sequences were seen in very few donors, while some public TCRs were found in many individuals. This cohort had only TCR beta chains sequenced, and the lack of alpha or paired-chain data limited which features could be detected. Broadly in line with IMGT annotations, most TCR beta V segments showed up in productive rearrangements about 90% or about 30% of the time in an earlier analysis of around 600 of the donors. The study gave a list of some 150 TCR beta chains associated with cytomegalovirus. A cluster of highly shared sequence variants was judged likely to represent a technical artifact of the sequencing pipeline. In both the original and validation cohorts, the classifier was reported to diagnose cytomegalovirus status with high specificity and sensitivity.

The cohort was made up of 500 to 800 healthy bone marrow donors. All cohort members were sampled while nominally healthy, although unrecorded immune exposures were likely present. The donor tested CMV seropositive and was one of the 289 seropositive cohort members. A peripheral blood sample was collected from each donor, and TCR beta sequencing was performed on peripheral blood mononuclear cells. Genomic DNA extraction from the blood cell samples was performed with the Qiagen DNeasy Blood Extraction Kit. From cysteine to phenylalanine, the CDR3 is 14 amino acids long. Only the CDR3 region is kept as DNA, spanning 42 bases read in frame from base 1. In the germline V gene, CDR1 corresponds to SGHRS and CDR2 to YFSETQ. V is cut back by 3 bases and J by 4 bases, with 2 bases in the junction unmatched.

The specimen sequenced was PBMCs. Recombination connected TRBV5-1 to TRBJ1-1; TRBD1 matches 11 bases in the middle. The sequence was collected from a male donor in good health and CMV-seropositive. The CDR3 reads as follows: CASSWGQGGTEAFF. The nucleotide sequence reads as follows: TGCGCCAGCAGCTGGGGACAGGGGGGCACTGAAGCTTTCTTT.